This is a list of T cell receptor beta chains from one sample in a study of blood T cell repertoires in COVID-19. Method: immunoSEQ multiplex PCR; TCRdb's copy keeps in-frame clones and lacks some. Of 300,000 or so clones in the sample, roughly nine tenths were seen once. The material sequenced was peripheral blood. These TCRs come from a woman in her twenties or thirties with COVID-19, enrolled during active disease. Each CDR3 is given with its conserved first and last residue. The D gene is left open where the match is weak. Size tells how often a clone was seen (once, few, many) or the class of an expanded clone, and some rows leave it out.

clone size	CDR3 length	V gene	D gene	J gene	CDR3 protein	CDR3 DNA
-	16	TRBV4-1	TRBD1	TRBJ1-5	CASSQAPTGGNQPQHF	TGCGCCAGCAGCCAAGCCCCCACAGGGGGCAATCAGCCCCAGCATTTT
-	11	TRBV20-1	-	TRBJ1-1	CSARERQRAFF	TGCAGTGCTAGAGAGCGGCAGAGGGCTTTCTTT
-	14	TRBV7-8	TRBD2	TRBJ2-1	CASSLSGSDNEQFF	TGTGCCAGCAGCTTAAGCGGGAGCGACAATGAGCAGTTCTTC
-	14	TRBV7-2	-	TRBJ2-1	CASSLAWGQHEQFF	TGTGCCAGCAGCTTAGCTTGGGGCCAGCATGAGCAGTTCTTC
-	13	TRBV28	-	TRBJ2-7	CASSPTPIYEQYF	TGTGCCAGCAGCCCGACTCCAATCTACGAGCAGTACTTC
-	14	TRBV4-1	-	TRBJ1-3	CASSQPTGGNTIYF	TGCGCCAGCAGCCAGCCGACAGGTGGAAACACCATATATTTT
-	16	TRBV5-4	-	TRBJ2-3	CASSLALQRNTDTQYF	TGTGCCAGCAGCTTGGCTCTCCAGCGGAACACAGATACGCAGTATTTT
-	14	TRBV16	TRBD1	TRBJ1-1	CASSQSRTGDGAFF	TGTGCCAGCAGCCAATCCAGGACAGGGGACGGAGCTTTCTTT
-	16	TRBV3-1/TRBV3-2	-	TRBJ2-1	CASSQGMREFWNEQFF	TGTGCCAGCAGCCAAGGCATGAGGGAGTTTTGGAATGAGCAGTTCTTC
-	16	TRBV28	TRBD2	TRBJ2-1	CASSRRLAGGGNEQFF	TGTGCCAGCAGCCGACGACTAGCGGGAGGGGGCAATGAGCAGTTCTTC
-	20	TRBV3-1/TRBV3-2	TRBD1	TRBJ2-7	CASSQGYSGTGVVGFYEQYF	TGTGCCAGCAGCCAAGGATATTCCGGGACAGGGGTGGTGGGGTTCTACGAGCAGTACTTC
-	15	TRBV9	TRBD2	TRBJ2-7	CASSASQASGREQYF	TGTGCCAGCAGCGCCTCCCAGGCTAGCGGGCGCGAGCAGTACTTC
-	17	TRBV11-2	TRBD2	TRBJ2-1	CASSLVSAGGAYNEQFF	TGTGCCAGCAGCTTAGTTTCGGCGGGAGGGGCGTACAATGAGCAGTTCTTC
-	15	TRBV6-2/TRBV6-3	TRBD1	TRBJ2-7	CASSYGDRVVYEQYF	TGTGCCAGCAGTTATGGGGACAGGGTAGTCTACGAGCAGTACTTC
-	15	TRBV2	TRBD2	TRBJ2-3	CASSVRLATTDTQYF	TGTGCCAGCAGTGTAAGACTAGCTACCACAGATACGCAGTATTTT
-	13	TRBV5-4	-	TRBJ2-5	CASSLVSQETQYF	TGTGCCAGCAGCTTGGTTTCTCAAGAGACCCAGTACTTC
-	15	TRBV10-1	TRBD1	TRBJ2-2	CASSVQQGPTGELFF	TGCGCCAGCAGTGTCCAACAGGGGCCCACCGGGGAGCTGTTTTTT
once	12	TRBV5-5	-	TRBJ2-7	CASRKVRDEQYF	TGTGCCAGCAGGAAGGTCCGGGACGAGCAGTACTTC
-	15	TRBV30	TRBD1	TRBJ2-4	CAWRLQGATKNIQYF	TGTGCCTGGAGATTACAGGGGGCGACCAAAAACATTCAGTACTTC
-	13	TRBV27	-	TRBJ2-2	CASRLVRSGELFF	TGTGCCAGCAGACTAGTTCGGTCCGGGGAGCTGTTTTTT
-	13	TRBV19	-	TRBJ1-3	CAGSQGPGNTIYF	TGTGCCGGTTCACAGGGACCTGGAAACACCATATATTTT
-	18	TRBV19	TRBD2	TRBJ2-1	CASSIGLAGGVGYNEQFF	TGTGCCAGTAGTATTGGACTAGCGGGAGGGGTAGGCTACAATGAGCAGTTCTTC
-	13	TRBV5-1	TRBD2	TRBJ2-1	CASSQPPGREQFF	TGCGCCAGCAGCCAACCCCCCGGGAGGGAGCAGTTCTTC
-	13	TRBV6-1	-	TRBJ1-2	CASSEARGGGYTF	TGTGCCAGCAGTGAAGCGCGAGGCGGAGGCTACACCTTC
-	18	TRBV3-1/TRBV3-2	TRBD2	TRBJ2-1	CASSQAAPGLAGHNEQFF	TGTGCCAGCAGCCAAGCCGCGCCGGGACTAGCGGGACACAATGAGCAGTTCTTC
-	16	TRBV6-1	-	TRBJ1-5	CASSVLQGHSNQPQHF	TGTGCCAGCAGTGTTCTGCAGGGGCATAGCAATCAGCCCCAGCATTTT
few	16	TRBV15	-	TRBJ1-2	CATSRDLGGDYYGYTF	TGTGCCACCAGCAGAGATCTAGGGGGAGATTACTATGGCTACACCTTC
-	17	TRBV5-5	TRBD2	TRBJ2-3	CASSPPWEAGGRDTQYF	TGTGCCAGCAGCCCCCCGTGGGAAGCGGGAGGGCGGGATACGCAGTATTTT
once	16	TRBV11-2	TRBD2	TRBJ2-1	CASSSSGSPPNNEQFF	TGTGCCAGCAGCTCTAGCGGGAGCCCCCCCAACAATGAGCAGTTCTTC
-	14	TRBV30	TRBD1	TRBJ1-3	CAWTLTGGGNTIYF	TGTGCCTGGACCCTGACAGGGGGCGGAAACACCATATATTTT
-	15	TRBV6-1	-	TRBJ2-2	CASSETGHYTGELFF	TGTGCCAGCAGTGAAACAGGACACTACACCGGGGAGCTGTTTTTT